Listed here are 23 T cell receptor beta chains from one sample, sequenced in a study of shared clonotypes between healthy human individuals. Here immunoSEQ multiplex PCR was the method, and the copy in TCRdb shows in-frame clones only, minus some. The repertoire has roughly 410,000 clones, about 96% of them found once; the top ten carry approximately 0.32%. Source material: memory CD8+ T cells sorted from blood. Subset indicated: CD45RO+ cells pooled with CCR7-negative TemRA cells. Receptor source: a man aged 25-45 years in good health.

The genes are TRBV29-1 and TRBJ2-3; 9 bases are a match to TRBD1. CDR3 length: 15 amino acids. Trimming removed 6 bases from V and 6 bases from J; junction bases left unmatched: 13. Germline values: CDR1 SQVTM, CDR2 ANQGSEA. The CDR3 is CSVHKTGGRADTQYF. The CDR3 coding sequence is TGCAGCGTCCACAAGACAGGGGGAAGAGCCGATACGCAGTATTTT.

CDR3 loop: CAWSVLKGITNEKLFF. CDR3 nucleotides: TGTGCCTGGAGTGTACTTAAGGGGATAACTAATGAAAAACTGTTTTTT. The V gene is TRBV30, the J gene TRBJ1-4; possibly TRBD1 for D (5 bases). Germline loops: CDR1 GTSNPN, CDR2 SVGIG (reference sequence). V lost 0 bases to trimming and J lost 1 base, with 12 bases between them. The CDR3 contains 16 residues.

The chain has TRBV19 and TRBJ2-7; TRBD1 matches at 8 bases. V shed 3 bases and J 6 bases; nucleotides not matched to a gene: 16. The CDR3 totals 17 residues. CDR1 and CDR2 (germline): LNHDA, SQIVND (reference sequence). CDR3 DNA: TGTGCCAGTAGTATCGGACAGGGTCGGGGGAATATAAGCGAGCAGTACTTC. It encodes CASSIGQGRGNISEQYF.

The V gene is TRBV28, the J gene TRBJ2-1; D might be TRBD1 or TRBD2, each matching 5 bases. The CDR3 loop spans 16 amino acids. Germline values: CDR1 MDHEN, CDR2 SYDVKM. V lost 6 bases and J lost 5, with 20 bases in between. CDR3 DNA sequence: TGTGCCAGCAGCTCGAGTGAGGGGATAAGAAACAATGAGCAGTTCTTC. Its protein product is CASSSSEGIRNNEQFF.

The chain combines TRBV7-8 with TRBJ1-2; 8 bases map to TRBD1. The germline V gene has CDR1 SGHVS and CDR2 FQNEAQ. V lost 4 bases, J lost 8 bases, and 0 bases stayed unmatched. The CDR3 is 11 amino acids. Here the CDR3 DNA reads TGTGCCAGCAGCTCAGGGGGCGGCTACACCTTC. Protein product: CASSSGGGYTF.

This chain uses TRBV20-1 with TRBJ2-4, with no clear D. Trimming removed 5 bases from V and 3 bases from J, with 2 bases in between. The CDR3 loop spans 10 amino acids. Germline CDR1 DFQATT, CDR2 SNEGSKA (reference sequence). The chain's CDR3 is CSADKNIQYF. In nucleotides, the CDR3 is TGCAGTGCTGACAAAAACATTCAGTACTTC.

Regarding this clone: The sample contains more than one DNA sequence encoding this CDR3. The chain employs TRBV28 and TRBJ2-5, with D perhaps TRBD1 or TRBD2 (5 bases each). Germline assignment: CDR1 MDHEN and CDR2 SYDVKM. This CDR3 region has 12 residues. Trimming took off 6 bases at V and 2 bases at J, with 7 bases between the two ends. The CDR3 region is CASRRGQETQYF. CDR3 nucleotides: TGTGCCAGCAGGAGGGGTCAAGAGACCCAGTACTTC.

The CDR3 reads CSFGQGYEQYF. In DNA, the CDR3 is TGCAGCTTCGGACAGGGCTACGAGCAGTACTTC. The chain has TRBV29-1 and TRBJ2-7; 8 bases map to TRBD1. Germline lookup yields CDR1 SQVTM and CDR2 ANQGSEA. The CDR3 is 11 residues long. V lost 8 bases to trimming and J lost 3 bases; unmatched junction nucleotides: 3.

This sequence joins TRBV27 and TRBJ2-1; D ambiguous. Per germline, CDR1 MNHEY and CDR2 SMNVEV (reference sequence). V was clipped by 6 bases and J by 0 bases, with 12 bases between them. This CDR3 is 15 amino acids long. The CDR3, as DNA: TGTGCCAGCAGCTCAAAGTGGAGCTCCTACAATGAGCAGTTCTTC. Translation: CASSSKWSSYNEQFF.

The chain joins TRBV27 to TRBJ2-3, with unresolved D. This CDR3 is 13 amino acids long. The ends were cut back, 8 bases at V and 2 bases at J, with 11 bases in the middle. Germline lookup yields CDR1 MNHEY and CDR2 SMNVEV (reference sequence). CDR3 nucleotide sequence: TGTGCCAGCGGCTTGTGGTCCACAGATACGCAGTATTTT. As protein: CASGLWSTDTQYF.

CDR3 sequence (DNA): TGTGCCTGGAGTGTACAGGGGAAGATAGCGGGAATAAAATACAATGAGCAGTTCTTC. Residues: CAWSVQGKIAGIKYNEQFF. This rearrangement joins TRBV30 to TRBJ2-1, with a tentative D call TRBD2 (8 bases). Germline CDR1 and CDR2: GTSNPN and SVGIG (reference sequence). The V end lost 0 bases, the J end lost 4 bases, and 25 bases lay between the germline ends. This CDR3 region has 19 residues.

The chain uses TRBV30 and TRBJ2-1; D perhaps matches TRBD2 (5 bases). Trimming shortened V by 2 bases and J by 8 bases, and 13 bases separated the two germline ends. Germline loops: CDR1 GTSNPN, CDR2 SVGIG (reference sequence). This CDR3 spans 13 amino acids. The DNA of the CDR3 is TGTGCCTGGAGTTGGGGTAATAGCGATGAGCAGTTCTTC. This encodes CAWSWGNSDEQFF. Looking up the rest from reference TRBV30 and TRBJ2-1 gives the full variable domain: SQTIHQWPATLVQPVGSPLSLECTVEGTSNPNLYWYRQAAGRGLQLLFYSVGIGQISSEVPQNLSASRPQDRQFILSSKKLLLSDSGFYLCAWSWGNSDEQFFGPGTRLTVL.

The J gene is TRBJ2-7, the V gene TRBV2, with a possible D match to TRBD2 (7 bases). CDR3 length: 15 amino acids. V dropped 7 bases and J dropped 3 bases, with 19 bases sitting between them. CDR1 is SNHLY and CDR2 is FYNNEI in the germline V gene. The DNA of the CDR3 is TGTGCCAGCACGCGGGGAGGGGGTCGAATCTACGAGCAGTACTTC. Protein: CASTRGGGRIYEQYF.

This sequence joins TRBV30 and TRBJ1-2; 9 nucleotides match TRBD1. Germline CDR1 is GTSNPN and CDR2 is SVGIG (reference sequence). The CDR3 is 15 amino acids. Losses at the gene ends were 4 bases for V and 5 bases for J; bases not matched to a gene: 11. The CDR3 DNA reads as TGTGCCTGGACCGAAACGACAGGGGGGAGGTATGGCTACACCTTC. This translates into CAWTETTGGRYGYTF.

The chain links TRBV27 to TRBJ2-3, with 10 bases lining up with TRBD2. Trimming took 2 bases from V and 2 from J; bases not matched to a gene: 19. CDR3 size: 21 residues. The germline gives CDR1 MNHEY, CDR2 SMNVEV (reference sequence). CDR3 protein: CASSLKGAIRASGSSTDTQYF. The CDR3, as DNA: TGTGCCAGCAGTTTAAAGGGGGCGATACGGGCTAGCGGGAGCTCCACAGATACGCAGTATTTT.

The rearrangement uses TRBV5-6 and TRBJ2-2; unclear D gene. V dropped 3 bases and J dropped 8 bases, with 11 bases sitting between them. The CDR3 length is 13 residues. CDR1 is SGHDT and CDR2 is YYEEEE in the germline V gene. The CDR3 sequence is CASSYGPRGELFF. CDR3 coding DNA: TGTGCCAGCAGCTATGGACCGCGGGGGGAGCTGTTTTTT.

The chain is built from TRBV29-1 and TRBJ2-3, with 8 bases fitting TRBD2. This CDR3 is 14 amino acids long. Germline V gene lookup returns CDR1 SQVTM and CDR2 ANQGSEA. V shed 3 bases, J shed 4 bases, and the junction held 6 bases outside the gene matches. CDR3 protein: CSVESGAGADTQYF. CDR3 DNA: TGCAGCGTTGAGTCGGGAGCGGGAGCAGATACGCAGTATTTT.

The chain links TRBV6-5 to TRBJ2-6; the D is unclear. The CDR3 is 15 amino acids. Germline-derived CDR1 and CDR2 are MNHEY and SVGAGI. Trimming stripped 6 bases from V and 0 bases from J, with 9 bases between. The CDR3 sequence is CASRRLLSGANVLTF. CDR3 in DNA: TGTGCCAGCAGGCGACTCCTCTCTGGGGCCAACGTCCTGACTTTC.

On this clone: Other DNA sequences in the same sample also yield this CDR3. The rearrangement uses TRBV10-3 and TRBJ2-1; D call uncertain. The CDR3 covers 11 residues. V was cut by 4 bases and J by 10 bases, with 8 bases left in between. CDR1 and CDR2 from the germline V gene are ENHRY and SYGVKD. The CDR3 sequence: CAISGGFEQFF. Here the CDR3 DNA reads TGTGCCATCAGTGGGGGATTCGAGCAGTTCTTC.

The rearrangement links TRBV5-8 to TRBJ2-1; 8 bases line up with TRBD2. The length of the CDR3 is 19 residues. Germline-derived CDR1 and CDR2 are SGHTS and YDEGEE. The V gene end was trimmed by 0 bases and the J gene end by 1 base; junction bases not matched to a gene: 12. The CDR3 protein is CASSLVPGSGALSYNEQFF. CDR3 coding DNA: TGTGCCAGCAGCTTGGTCCCGGGTAGCGGGGCCCTTTCCTACAATGAGCAGTTCTTC.

The rearrangement joins TRBV2 to TRBJ2-5; the D is unclear. The V and J ends lost 9 bases and 1 base respectively, with 6 bases between them. Germline-derived CDR1 and CDR2 are SNHLY and FYNNEI. The CDR3 runs to 11 residues. The CDR3 DNA sequence: TGTGCCAGTGCCCTCCAAGAGACCCAGTACTTC. It encodes CASALQETQYF.

J is TRBJ2-1 and V is TRBV11-3; 7 bases match TRBD2. The CDR3 contains 13 residues. Germline V CDR1 and CDR2: SGHNT, YENEEA. J gave up 12 bases and V 2 bases, and 7 bases lay outside the gene matches. This CDR3 reads CASSLRRESGQFF. The CDR3 bases are TGTGCCAGCAGCTTACGGCGGGAGAGTGGGCAGTTCTTC. Filled out from reference TRBV11-3 and TRBJ2-1, the complete variable domain reads EAGVVQSPRYKIIEKKQPVAFWCNPISGHNTLYWYLQNLGQGPELLIRYENEEAVDDSQLPKDRFSAERLKGVDSTLKIQPAELGDSAVYLCASSLRRESGQFFGPGTRLTVL.

This chain joins TRBV28 and TRBJ1-5; D not resolved. V lost 1 base and J 3 bases, leaving 7 bases between the germline ends. This CDR3 region has 14 residues. Germline CDR1 and CDR2: MDHEN and SYDVKM. CDR3 region: CASSLSRYNQPQHF. The CDR3 nucleotides are TGTGCCAGCAGTTTATCAAGGTACAATCAGCCCCAGCATTTT.